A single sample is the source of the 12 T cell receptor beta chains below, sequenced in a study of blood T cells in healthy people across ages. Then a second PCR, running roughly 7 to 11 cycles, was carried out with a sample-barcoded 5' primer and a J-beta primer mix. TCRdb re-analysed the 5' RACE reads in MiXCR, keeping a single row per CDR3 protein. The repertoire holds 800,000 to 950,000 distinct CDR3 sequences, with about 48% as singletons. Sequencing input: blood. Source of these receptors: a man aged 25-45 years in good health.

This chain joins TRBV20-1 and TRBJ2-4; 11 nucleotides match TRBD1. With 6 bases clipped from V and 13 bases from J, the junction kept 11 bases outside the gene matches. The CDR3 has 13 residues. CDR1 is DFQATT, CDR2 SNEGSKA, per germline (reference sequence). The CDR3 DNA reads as TGCAGTGCCGCCCGGGACAGGGGGAGGGAGCAGTACTTC. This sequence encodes CSAARDRGREQYF.

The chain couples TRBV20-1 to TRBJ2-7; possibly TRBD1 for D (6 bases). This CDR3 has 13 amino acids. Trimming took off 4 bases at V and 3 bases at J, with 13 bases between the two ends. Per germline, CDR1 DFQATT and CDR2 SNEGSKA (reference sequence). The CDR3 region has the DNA TGCAGTGCTACCGGGGACACCATCTACGAGCAGTACTTC. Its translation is CSATGDTIYEQYF.

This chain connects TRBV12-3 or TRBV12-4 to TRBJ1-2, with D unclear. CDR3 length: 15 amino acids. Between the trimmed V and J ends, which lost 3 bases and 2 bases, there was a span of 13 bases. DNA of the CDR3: TGTGCCAGCAGTTTGACTCGCAGTTTGAACTATGGCTACACCTTC. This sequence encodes CASSLTRSLNYGYTF.

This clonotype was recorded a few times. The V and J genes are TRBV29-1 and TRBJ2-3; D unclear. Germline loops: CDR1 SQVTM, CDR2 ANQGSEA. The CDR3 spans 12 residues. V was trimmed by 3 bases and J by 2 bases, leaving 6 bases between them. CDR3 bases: TGCAGCGTTGACCCGGACACAGATACGCAGTATTTT. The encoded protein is CSVDPDTDTQYF.

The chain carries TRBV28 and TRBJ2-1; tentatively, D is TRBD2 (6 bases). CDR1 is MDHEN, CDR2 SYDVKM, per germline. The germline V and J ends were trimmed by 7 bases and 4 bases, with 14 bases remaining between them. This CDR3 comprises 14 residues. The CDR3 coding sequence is TGTGCCAGCACCGGGACGGGGACTTACAATGAGCAGTTCTTC. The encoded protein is CASTGTGTYNEQFF.

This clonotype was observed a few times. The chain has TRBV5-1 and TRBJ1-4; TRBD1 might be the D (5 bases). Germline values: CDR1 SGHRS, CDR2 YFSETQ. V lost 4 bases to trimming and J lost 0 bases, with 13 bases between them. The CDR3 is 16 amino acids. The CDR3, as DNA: TGCGCCAGCAGCCCCGGGGCCTCCTCAACTAATGAAAAACTGTTTTTT. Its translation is CASSPGASSTNEKLFF.

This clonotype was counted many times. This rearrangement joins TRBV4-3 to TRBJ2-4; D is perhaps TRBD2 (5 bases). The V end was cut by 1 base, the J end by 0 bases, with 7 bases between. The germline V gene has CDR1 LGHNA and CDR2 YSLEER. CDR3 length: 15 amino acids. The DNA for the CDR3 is TGCGCCAGCAGCCAAGTCGAGGGAGCCAAAAACATTCAGTACTTC. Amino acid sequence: CASSQVEGAKNIQYF.

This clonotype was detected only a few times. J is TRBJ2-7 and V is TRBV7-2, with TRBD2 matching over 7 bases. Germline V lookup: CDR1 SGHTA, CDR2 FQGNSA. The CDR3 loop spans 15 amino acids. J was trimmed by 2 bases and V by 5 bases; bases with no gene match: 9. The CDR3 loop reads CASSMATGGTYEQYF. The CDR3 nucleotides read TGTGCCAGCAGCATGGCAACGGGGGGTACCTACGAGCAGTACTTC.

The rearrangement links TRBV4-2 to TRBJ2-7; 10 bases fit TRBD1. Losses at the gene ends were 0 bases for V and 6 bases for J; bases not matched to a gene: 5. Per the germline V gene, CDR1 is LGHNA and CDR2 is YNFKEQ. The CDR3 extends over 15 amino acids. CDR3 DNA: TGTGCCAGCAGCCAAGATGTGGACAGGGGGAGCGAGCAGTACTTC. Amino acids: CASSQDVDRGSEQYF.

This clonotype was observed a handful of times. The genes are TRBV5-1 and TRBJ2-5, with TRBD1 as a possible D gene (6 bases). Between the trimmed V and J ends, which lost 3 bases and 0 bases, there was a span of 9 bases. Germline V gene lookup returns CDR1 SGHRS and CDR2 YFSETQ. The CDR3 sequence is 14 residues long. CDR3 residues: CASSSSGDQETQYF. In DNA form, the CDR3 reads TGCGCCAGCAGCTCGTCAGGGGACCAAGAGACCCAGTACTTC.

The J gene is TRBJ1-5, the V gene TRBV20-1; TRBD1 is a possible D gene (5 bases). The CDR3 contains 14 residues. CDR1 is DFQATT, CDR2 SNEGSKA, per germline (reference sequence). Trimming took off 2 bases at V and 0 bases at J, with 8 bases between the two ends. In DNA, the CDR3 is TGCAGTGCTAGACAGGGAGTTAGCAATCAGCCCCAGCATTTT. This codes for CSARQGVSNQPQHF.

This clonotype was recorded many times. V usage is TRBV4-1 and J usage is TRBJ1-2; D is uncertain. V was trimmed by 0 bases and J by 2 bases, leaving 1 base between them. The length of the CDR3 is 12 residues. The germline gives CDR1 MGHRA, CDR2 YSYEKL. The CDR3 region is CASSQDNYGYTF. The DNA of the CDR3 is TGCGCCAGCAGCCAAGACAACTATGGCTACACCTTC.